A selection of T cell receptor beta chains follows, all from one sample in a study of cytomegalovirus exposure and HLA in healthy donors. This table comes from immunoSEQ multiplex PCR, and its TCRdb copy is limited to in-frame clones, with some not included. Here the sample spans approximately 150,000 clones, around 65% being singletons. Sequencing was performed on PBMCs. All receptors derive from a woman in her fifties or sixties in good health and CMV-seronegative. Each CDR3 is given with its conserved first and last residue. The D gene is left open where the match is weak. The size entry is marked missing in some rows and otherwise reads once, few, many or a size class.

d_call: -; j_call: TRBJ1-2; clone_size: few; v_call: TRBV7-8; cdr3_aa: CASSLGQSYGYTF; cdr3_nt: TGTGCCAGCAGCCTTGGACAGTCTTATGGCTACACCTTC
d_call: TRBD2; j_call: TRBJ2-1; clone_size: few; v_call: TRBV12-5; cdr3_aa: CASGLGTSGVNEQFF; cdr3_nt: TGTGCTAGTGGTCTAGGGACTAGCGGGGTCAATGAGCAGTTCTTC
d_call: -; j_call: TRBJ2-1; clone_size: -; v_call: TRBV7-6; cdr3_aa: CASGSSGRGRGEQFF; cdr3_nt: TGTGCCAGCGGTTCGAGCGGCAGGGGCCGGGGTGAGCAGTTCTTC
d_call: TRBD2; j_call: TRBJ2-7; clone_size: few; v_call: TRBV7-2; cdr3_aa: CASSLAASGAPYEQYF; cdr3_nt: TGTGCCAGCAGCTTAGCGGCTAGCGGGGCACCCTACGAGCAGTACTTC
d_call: -; j_call: TRBJ2-5; clone_size: -; v_call: TRBV6-6; cdr3_aa: CASMSMVREETQYF; cdr3_nt: TGTGCCAGCATGTCTATGGTCCGGGAGGAGACCCAGTACTTC
d_call: TRBD2; j_call: TRBJ2-5; clone_size: few; v_call: TRBV5-1; cdr3_aa: CASSPGLAGAETQYF; cdr3_nt: TGCGCCAGCAGCCCGGGACTAGCGGGAGCTGAGACCCAGTACTTC
d_call: TRBD2; j_call: TRBJ2-1; clone_size: -; v_call: TRBV29-1; cdr3_aa: CSVEVGTSGEQFF; cdr3_nt: TGCAGCGTTGAAGTGGGGACTAGCGGAGAGCAGTTCTTC
d_call: TRBD1; j_call: TRBJ2-5; clone_size: -; v_call: TRBV6-1; cdr3_aa: CASNGQGETQYF; cdr3_nt: TGTGCCAGCAACGGACAGGGAGAGACCCAGTACTTC
d_call: -; j_call: TRBJ1-2; clone_size: -; v_call: TRBV6-1; cdr3_aa: CASSGAGSYGYTF; cdr3_nt: TGTGCCAGCAGTGGTGCAGGATCCTATGGCTACACCTTC
d_call: -; j_call: TRBJ2-7; clone_size: few; v_call: TRBV6-1; cdr3_aa: CASSPLAKSYEQYF; cdr3_nt: TGTGCCAGCAGCCCACTAGCAAAGTCCTACGAGCAGTACTTC
d_call: TRBD2; j_call: TRBJ2-1; clone_size: few; v_call: TRBV6-1; cdr3_aa: CASSRSSGGNEQFF; cdr3_nt: TGTGCCAGCAGTAGGTCTAGCGGGGGCAATGAGCAGTTCTTC
d_call: TRBD2; j_call: TRBJ2-1; clone_size: -; v_call: TRBV5-1; cdr3_aa: CASSPWGTGGTSGSWFF; cdr3_nt: TGCGCCAGCAGCCCGTGGGGGACAGGAGGTACTAGCGGGAGTTGGTTCTTC
d_call: TRBD2; j_call: TRBJ2-7; clone_size: -; v_call: TRBV2; cdr3_aa: CASKSGLAVYEQYF; cdr3_nt: TGTGCCAGCAAGTCGGGACTAGCGGTCTACGAGCAGTACTTC
d_call: -; j_call: TRBJ2-1; clone_size: -; v_call: TRBV7-2; cdr3_aa: CASSARPGAEQFF; cdr3_nt: TGTGCCAGCAGCGCGCGCCCCGGTGCTGAGCAGTTCTTC
d_call: TRBD1; j_call: TRBJ1-5; clone_size: few; v_call: TRBV9; cdr3_aa: CASSATGAKDQPQHF; cdr3_nt: TGTGCCAGCAGCGCGACAGGGGCCAAAGATCAGCCCCAGCATTTT
d_call: -; j_call: TRBJ2-7; clone_size: -; v_call: TRBV14; cdr3_aa: CASSQSGQRGGPEQYF; cdr3_nt: TGTGCCAGCAGCCAAAGCGGACAGAGGGGGGGGCCCGAGCAGTACTTC
d_call: -; j_call: TRBJ1-2; clone_size: -; v_call: TRBV7-9; cdr3_aa: CSSSLHRSHYGYTF; cdr3_nt: TGTTCCAGCAGCCTGCACAGGTCTCACTATGGCTACACCTTC
d_call: TRBD1; j_call: TRBJ1-2; clone_size: -; v_call: TRBV13; cdr3_aa: CASSSGQGDSGYTF; cdr3_nt: TGTGCCAGCAGCTCAGGACAGGGGGACTCTGGCTACACCTTC
d_call: TRBD1; j_call: TRBJ2-5; clone_size: -; v_call: TRBV29-1; cdr3_aa: CSDYYGTAQETQYF; cdr3_nt: TGCAGCGACTATTACGGGACAGCCCAAGAGACCCAGTACTTC
d_call: -; j_call: TRBJ1-5; clone_size: -; v_call: TRBV18; cdr3_aa: CASSGSAHSNQPQHF; cdr3_nt: TGTGCCAGCTCCGGGTCAGCTCATAGCAATCAGCCCCAGCATTTT
d_call: -; j_call: TRBJ1-6; clone_size: -; v_call: TRBV6-1; cdr3_aa: CASSAVARGNSPLHF; cdr3_nt: TGTGCCAGCAGCGCTGTCGCCAGGGGTAATTCACCCCTCCACTTT
d_call: -; j_call: TRBJ1-6; clone_size: few; v_call: TRBV7-3; cdr3_aa: CASSLGGWNSPLHF; cdr3_nt: TGTGCCAGCAGCTTAGGGGGGTGGAATTCACCCCTCCACTTT
d_call: TRBD2; j_call: TRBJ2-7; clone_size: -; v_call: TRBV11-3; cdr3_aa: CARISGVHEQYF; cdr3_nt: TGTGCCAGAATAAGCGGGGTACACGAGCAGTACTTC
d_call: -; j_call: TRBJ2-2; clone_size: -; v_call: TRBV11-3; cdr3_aa: CASSRNTGELFF; cdr3_nt: TGTGCCAGCAGCCGGAACACCGGGGAGCTGTTTTTT
d_call: TRBD1; j_call: TRBJ1-3; clone_size: -; v_call: TRBV4-3; cdr3_aa: CASSQGTPAGTGPGNTIYF; cdr3_nt: TGCGCCAGCAGCCAAGGGACCCCGGCTGGGACAGGGCCTGGAAACACCATATATTTT
d_call: TRBD2; j_call: TRBJ2-7; clone_size: -; v_call: TRBV7-9; cdr3_aa: CSSSSAGVPEQYF; cdr3_nt: TGTTCCAGCAGCTCGGCGGGGGTTCCCGAGCAGTACTTC
d_call: -; j_call: TRBJ1-5; clone_size: -; v_call: TRBV5-8; cdr3_aa: CASGGGNQPQHF; cdr3_nt: TGTGCCAGCGGTGGAGGGAATCAGCCCCAGCATTTT
d_call: -; j_call: TRBJ2-7; clone_size: -; v_call: TRBV6-5; cdr3_aa: CASSYLRLGLAYEQYF; cdr3_nt: TGTGCCAGCAGTTACCTCAGACTGGGACTCGCCTACGAGCAGTACTTC
d_call: -; j_call: TRBJ1-3; clone_size: -; v_call: TRBV19; cdr3_aa: CASNQGTSGNTIYF; cdr3_nt: TGTGCCAGTAACCAGGGGACCTCTGGAAACACCATATATTTT
d_call: -; j_call: TRBJ1-1; clone_size: -; v_call: TRBV7-6; cdr3_aa: CASSSTPRNTEAFF; cdr3_nt: TGTGCCAGCAGCTCAACCCCCAGGAACACTGAAGCTTTCTTT
d_call: -; j_call: TRBJ1-2; clone_size: -; v_call: TRBV6-5; cdr3_aa: CASRRGLNYGYTF; cdr3_nt: TGTGCCAGCAGGCGAGGACTAAACTATGGCTACACCTTC
d_call: TRBD1; j_call: TRBJ1-1; clone_size: -; v_call: TRBV7-9; cdr3_aa: CASSRGQGGTEAFF; cdr3_nt: TGTGCCAGCAGCCGGGGACAGGGAGGCACTGAAGCTTTCTTT
d_call: -; j_call: TRBJ2-1; clone_size: -; v_call: TRBV11-3; cdr3_aa: CASSHDRLPYNEQFF; cdr3_nt: TGTGCCAGCAGTCACGACAGGCTACCCTACAATGAGCAGTTCTTC
d_call: -; j_call: TRBJ2-1; clone_size: -; v_call: TRBV7-3; cdr3_aa: CASSLNSMEQFF; cdr3_nt: TGTGCCAGCAGCTTAAATTCTATGGAGCAGTTCTTC
d_call: -; j_call: TRBJ1-5; clone_size: -; v_call: TRBV27; cdr3_aa: CASREPLRAGASQPQHF; cdr3_nt: TGTGCCAGCAGGGAGCCGCTTAGGGCAGGGGCCAGCCAGCCCCAGCATTTT
d_call: TRBD2; j_call: TRBJ2-3; clone_size: once; v_call: TRBV2; cdr3_aa: CASSRLAGGTDTQYF; cdr3_nt: TGTGCCAGCAGTAGACTAGCGGGGGGCACAGATACGCAGTATTTT
d_call: -; j_call: TRBJ1-3; clone_size: few; v_call: TRBV2; cdr3_aa: CASSATVSLSGNTIYF; cdr3_nt: TGTGCCAGCAGTGCAACAGTCTCTTTATCTGGAAACACCATATATTTT
d_call: TRBD2; j_call: TRBJ2-1; clone_size: -; v_call: TRBV7-8; cdr3_aa: CASSPKSGGSGNEQFF; cdr3_nt: TGTGCCAGCAGCCCGAAGTCGGGCGGGAGCGGTAATGAGCAGTTCTTC
d_call: TRBD2; j_call: TRBJ2-7; clone_size: -; v_call: TRBV7-2; cdr3_aa: CASSLWTSVYEQYF; cdr3_nt: TGTGCCAGCAGCTTATGGACTAGCGTCTACGAGCAGTACTTC
d_call: -; j_call: TRBJ2-7; clone_size: many; v_call: TRBV5-6; cdr3_aa: CASSPQGLTSYEQYF; cdr3_nt: TGTGCCAGCAGCCCTCAAGGACTGACTTCCTACGAGCAGTACTTC
d_call: -; j_call: TRBJ2-5; clone_size: -; v_call: TRBV5-6; cdr3_aa: CASSWGTGGFQETQYF; cdr3_nt: TGTGCCAGCAGCTGGGGAACAGGTGGTTTCCAAGAGACCCAGTACTTC
d_call: TRBD2; j_call: TRBJ2-3; clone_size: few; v_call: TRBV28; cdr3_aa: CASSPRASGSTDTQYF; cdr3_nt: TGTGCCAGCAGTCCTCGGGCTAGCGGAAGCACAGATACGCAGTATTTT
d_call: -; j_call: TRBJ1-1; clone_size: -; v_call: TRBV5-1; cdr3_aa: CASSLTTDREAFF; cdr3_nt: TGCGCCAGCAGCTTAACGACAGACCGAGAAGCTTTCTTT
d_call: TRBD2; j_call: TRBJ2-3; clone_size: few; v_call: TRBV5-1; cdr3_aa: CASSLLAGLAPDTQYF; cdr3_nt: TGCGCCAGCAGCCTACTAGCGGGACTAGCACCAGATACGCAGTATTTT
d_call: -; j_call: TRBJ1-1; clone_size: -; v_call: TRBV18; cdr3_aa: CASSPGAETREAFF; cdr3_nt: TGTGCCAGCTCACCGGGGGCGGAGACCCGTGAAGCTTTCTTT
d_call: TRBD1; j_call: TRBJ1-2; clone_size: -; v_call: TRBV5-6; cdr3_aa: CASSLRTGVLGGYTF; cdr3_nt: TGTGCCAGCAGCTTGAGAACAGGGGTTTTAGGTGGCTACACCTTC
d_call: TRBD2; j_call: TRBJ2-2; clone_size: -; v_call: TRBV6-1; cdr3_aa: CASSSRLAPGELFF; cdr3_nt: TGTGCCAGCAGTTCCAGACTAGCCCCCGGGGAGCTGTTTTTT
d_call: -; j_call: TRBJ1-1; clone_size: -; v_call: TRBV7-2; cdr3_aa: CASSSRGRNTEAFF; cdr3_nt: TGTGCCAGCAGCTCCCGGGGTAGAAACACTGAAGCTTTCTTT
d_call: TRBD1; j_call: TRBJ1-4; clone_size: -; v_call: TRBV6-1; cdr3_aa: CASSAGQGSNEKLFF; cdr3_nt: TGTGCCAGCAGTGCCGGACAGGGTTCTAATGAAAAACTGTTTTTT
d_call: -; j_call: TRBJ2-5; clone_size: -; v_call: TRBV28; cdr3_aa: CASSPPPGGRETQYF; cdr3_nt: TGTGCCAGCAGTCCCCCCCCGGGCGGGCGGGAGACCCAGTACTTC
d_call: TRBD1; j_call: TRBJ1-2; clone_size: few; v_call: TRBV2; cdr3_aa: CASRKGGQNYGYTF; cdr3_nt: TGTGCCAGCAGGAAGGGGGGACAGAACTATGGCTACACCTTC
d_call: -; j_call: TRBJ2-3; clone_size: -; v_call: TRBV10-3; cdr3_aa: CAAPRITDTQYF; cdr3_nt: TGTGCCGCGCCGCGAATCACAGATACGCAGTATTTT
d_call: TRBD1; j_call: TRBJ1-5; clone_size: -; v_call: TRBV19; cdr3_aa: CASSIVRQGNQPQHF; cdr3_nt: TGTGCCAGTAGTATAGTTCGACAGGGAAATCAGCCCCAGCATTTT
d_call: TRBD1; j_call: TRBJ1-6; clone_size: few; v_call: TRBV7-2; cdr3_aa: CASSLRQGEGPPLHF; cdr3_nt: TGTGCCAGCAGCTTAAGACAGGGGGAGGGGCCACCCCTCCACTTT
d_call: -; j_call: TRBJ1-1; clone_size: once; v_call: TRBV7-2; cdr3_aa: CASTLQGNTEAFF; cdr3_nt: TGTGCCAGCACCCTCCAGGGGAACACTGAAGCTTTCTTT